Each of the 28 T cell receptor beta chains below was sequenced from the same sample in a study of T cell repertoires in cytomegalovirus infection (dated by TCRdb to about 2019). Sequencing was performed on an Illumina HiSeq 1500. TCRdb cleaned the public reads at Q25 with fastp, built clones with MiXCR and kept in-frame beta chains. Every distinct CDR3 protein forms one entry, paired with its most common genes and DNA. A total of some 400,000 distinct CDR3 sequences appear in this sample, roughly 18% of them only once. The ten largest clones take up less than 9.5% of the sample. Sequenced input: PBMCs. The receptors shown here come from a human donor in good health (CMV status not recorded). Some clones in this sample may be carry-over from other donors' samples.

This clonotype was seen ten or more times. V is TRBV10-3 and J is TRBJ2-7; TRBD2 matches 7 bases. V was pared by 4 bases and J by 0 bases, with 9 bases of the junction left unmatched. Germline V gene sequence: CDR1 ENHRY, CDR2 SYGVKD. CDR3 size: 16 residues. The CDR3 bases are TGTGCCATCAGTGGAGGAGCGGGATCTGGCTCCTACGAGCAGTACTTC. Translated: CAISGGAGSGSYEQYF.

The chain uses TRBV6-2 or TRBV6-3 and TRBJ1-1; D is ambiguous. The germline CDR1 and CDR2 sequences are MNHEY and SVGEGT. V lost 2 bases, J lost 1 base, and 11 bases lay in between. CDR3 length: 15 residues. CDR3: CASSYTRLGNTEAFF. CDR3 DNA sequence: TGTGCCAGCAGTTACACCCGCCTTGGGAACACTGAAGCTTTCTTT.

This clonotype was counted between two and nine times. This sequence joins TRBV6-1 and TRBJ2-5, with TRBD2 identical over 8 bases. The CDR3 sequence is 14 residues long. J lost 1 base, V lost 8 bases, and 6 bases had no gene match. The germline V gene encodes CDR1 MNHNS and CDR2 SASEGT. CDR3 in amino acids: CASSTGLAQETQYF. For the CDR3, the DNA is TGTGCCAGCTCAACCGGACTAGCCCAAGAGACCCAGTACTTC.

This clonotype was counted ten times or more. The chain couples TRBV18 to TRBJ1-4, with D perhaps TRBD1 (5 bases). Germline-derived CDR1 and CDR2 are KGHSH and LQKENI. The CDR3 totals 17 residues. V lost 1 base to trimming and J lost 3 bases, with 15 bases between them. CDR3 sequence: CASSPRGIAGSNEKLFF. CDR3 in DNA: TGTGCCAGCTCACCACGGGGGATTGCTGGGTCTAATGAAAAACTGTTTTTT.

At least ten counts were recorded for this clonotype. The V gene is TRBV7-2, the J gene TRBJ2-3; D is possibly TRBD2 (5 bases). This CDR3 is built from 14 residues. CDR1 SGHTA and CDR2 FQGNSA come from the germline V gene. Trimming took off 5 bases at V and 1 base at J, with 10 bases between the two ends. CDR3 residues: CASSLISGTDTQYF. The CDR3 coding sequence is TGTGCCAGCAGCCTGATTAGCGGCACAGATACGCAGTATTTT.

Only a few counts were recorded for this clonotype. The chain couples TRBV6-8 to TRBJ2-5, with 9 bases fitting TRBD2. The length of the CDR3 is 15 residues. Unmatched junction bases numbered 13, after V lost 5 bases and J lost 9 bases. CDR1 and CDR2 from the germline V gene are MNHGY and SAAAGT. Here the CDR3 DNA reads TGTGCCAGCAGTCCGGGACTAGCCGCATCTGTGGCCCAGTACTTC. Its protein product is CASSPGLAASVAQYF.

This chain connects TRBV12-5 to TRBJ2-5; D is uncertain. This CDR3 region has 13 residues. The V end lost 1 base, the J end lost 3 bases, and 6 bases lay between the germline ends. Germline CDR1 and CDR2: LGHNT and FRNRAP. The CDR3 DNA reads as TGTGCTAGTGGTTTGGATACAGAAGAGACCCAGTACTTC. It specifies CASGLDTEETQYF.

Many counts were recorded for this clonotype. The genes are TRBV7-6 and TRBJ2-3; 9 nucleotides agree with TRBD1. Germline values: CDR1 SGHVS, CDR2 FNYEAQ. J gave up 0 bases and V 3 bases, and 7 bases lay outside the gene matches. This CDR3 region has 17 residues. CDR3 nucleotide sequence: TGTGCCAGCAGCTTGGGGACAGGGTTCCTAAGCACAGATACGCAGTATTTT. Residues: CASSLGTGFLSTDTQYF.

This chain uses TRBV12-3 or TRBV12-4 with TRBJ1-4; 8 bases line up with TRBD1. The CDR3 is 14 residues long. J gave up 7 bases and V 6 bases, and 7 bases lay outside the gene matches. CDR3 protein: CASSLQGGSEKLFF. CDR3 nucleotides: TGTGCCAGCAGCCTACAGGGGGGAAGTGAAAAACTGTTTTTT.

This clonotype occurred many times. The genes are TRBV7-2 and TRBJ1-1; no definite D call. Deletions cut 5 bases from V and 2 bases from J, with 12 bases between. The CDR3 has 14 residues. Looked up from germline, CDR1 is SGHTA and CDR2 is FQGNSA. Written as DNA, the CDR3 is TGTGCCAGCAGCCCCCAGGTTGCAAACACTGAAGCTTTCTTT. Its protein product is CASSPQVANTEAFF.

In this sample, this clonotype turned up a few times. The chain carries TRBV2 and TRBJ1-1, with D perhaps matching TRBD1 (6 bases). This CDR3 is built from 13 residues. Germline loops: CDR1 SNHLY, CDR2 FYNNEI. V was trimmed by 6 bases and J by 5 bases, leaving 13 bases between them. As DNA, the CDR3 is TGTGCCAGCAGCGGGGGCTGGGGGACTGAAGCTTTCTTT. Translating gives CASSGGWGTEAFF.

This clonotype was counted many times. The CDR3 protein is CASSLGVSDTQYF. Here the CDR3 DNA reads TGTGCCAGCAGCTTAGGGGTCTCAGATACGCAGTATTTT. V usage is TRBV7-8 and J usage is TRBJ2-3; D gene uncertain. Germline CDR1 and CDR2: SGHVS and FQNEAQ. The CDR3 consists of 13 residues. The germline V and J ends were trimmed by 1 base and 4 bases, with 6 bases remaining between them.

This clonotype was detected ten times or more. The chain joins TRBV7-2 to TRBJ2-7; 13 bases agree with TRBD2. In germline, CDR1 is SGHTA, CDR2 FQGNSA. The V segment lost 4 bases and the J segment 9 bases; nucleotides outside the gene matches: 3. This CDR3 spans 13 amino acids. CDR3 in DNA: TGTGCCAGCAGCTGGGGACTAGCGGGAAGGCAGTACTTC. This encodes CASSWGLAGRQYF.

This clonotype was seen repeatedly, ten times or more. V usage is TRBV7-2 and J usage is TRBJ2-3; D not certain. This CDR3 comprises 11 residues. V lost 5 bases to trimming and J lost 5 bases, with 5 bases between them. Germline V gives CDR1 SGHTA, CDR2 FQGNSA. CDR3 bases: TGTGCCAGCAGCATGAGAGATACGCAGTATTTT. Translation: CASSMRDTQYF.

This chain joins TRBV4-3 and TRBJ2-1, with D possibly being TRBD2 (6 bases). The CDR3 consists of 14 residues. Germline V lookup: CDR1 LGHNA, CDR2 YSLEER. Trimming pared 0 bases from V and 3 bases from J, leaving 6 bases between. Here the CDR3 reads CASSQERDYNEQFF. The CDR3 DNA sequence: TGCGCCAGCAGCCAAGAGCGGGACTACAATGAGCAGTTCTTC.

J is TRBJ2-1 and V is TRBV7-9; D possibly uses TRBD1 or TRBD2 (5 bases each). Trimming removed 5 bases from V and 3 bases from J, with 17 bases in between. Germline lookup yields CDR1 SEHNR and CDR2 FQNEAQ (reference sequence). This CDR3 region has 16 residues. This CDR3 is CASSRSTWGNYNEQFF. The CDR3 DNA is TGTGCCAGCAGCCGGTCAACCTGGGGGAACTACAATGAGCAGTTCTTC.

This clonotype was recorded many times. The CDR3 coding sequence is TGTGCCAGCAGCGCCTCTCCCGTGGCGGGGGCCGGGGAGCTGTTTTTT. Residues: CASSASPVAGAGELFF. The V gene is TRBV7-2, the J gene TRBJ2-2, with 7 bases fitting TRBD2. The length of the CDR3 is 16 residues. V shed 5 bases, J shed 6 bases, and the junction held 12 bases outside the gene matches. Per the germline V gene, CDR1 is SGHTA and CDR2 is FQGNSA.

The genes are TRBV5-6 and TRBJ1-1; 7 bases are shared with TRBD1. Germline assignment: CDR1 SGHDT and CDR2 YYEEEE. The trim removed 4 bases at V and 6 bases at J, leaving 15 bases unmatched. The CDR3 has 16 residues. The DNA of the CDR3 is TGTGCCAGCAGCGGAGAGGGGGACAGCTGGTTGGCTGAAGCTTTCTTT. Translation gives CASSGEGDSWLAEAFF.

This clonotype was observed at least ten times. The chain couples TRBV12-3 or TRBV12-4 to TRBJ2-3; D is perhaps TRBD2 (6 bases). The CDR3 has 17 residues. Trimming left V 3 bases short and J 3 bases short, with 19 bases between. This chain's CDR3 is CASSFTAGLPPTDTQYF. The CDR3 DNA sequence: TGTGCCAGCAGTTTTACCGCCGGACTACCACCTACAGATACGCAGTATTTT.

This clonotype was recorded a few times. The rearrangement links TRBV7-8 to TRBJ2-5; 8 positions agree with TRBD2. V was clipped by 4 bases and J by 5 bases; unmatched bases: 12. The CDR3 length is 16 residues. Germline V gene lookup returns CDR1 SGHVS and CDR2 FQNEAQ. CDR3 bases: TGTGCCAGCAGCTCCCGTCGACTAGCGACTTGGGAGACCCAGTACTTC. It codes for CASSSRRLATWETQYF.

The genes are TRBV6-2 or TRBV6-3 and TRBJ2-5; D is tentatively TRBD1 or TRBD2 (6 bases each). V lost 11 bases and J 1 base, leaving 11 bases between the germline ends. The germline gives CDR1 MNHEY, CDR2 SVGEGT. The length of the CDR3 is 12 residues. CDR3 in DNA: TGTGCCTCAGGGGAGGCCCAAGAGACCCAGTACTTC. Translating it yields CASGEAQETQYF.

Many counts were recorded for this clonotype. The J gene is TRBJ1-1, the V gene TRBV28; tentative D call: TRBD1 (6 bases). Trimming removed 4 bases at V and 0 bases at J, with 15 bases between. The length of the CDR3 is 16 residues. Germline V lookup: CDR1 MDHEN, CDR2 SYDVKM. CDR3 nucleotides: TGTGCCAGCAGTTCCTCCCCAGGGACATTGAACACTGAAGCTTTCTTT. This sequence encodes CASSSSPGTLNTEAFF.

The chain joins TRBV20-1 to TRBJ2-7; D might be TRBD1 (6 bases). Germline V gives CDR1 DFQATT, CDR2 SNEGSKA (reference sequence). Trimming removed 3 bases at V and 3 bases at J, with 18 bases between. The CDR3 totals 15 residues. DNA of the CDR3: TGCAGTGCTAGCCCTGGGGGCAGGGTTGGCTACGAGCAGTACTTC. Its translation: CSASPGGRVGYEQYF.

The rearrangement links TRBV2 to TRBJ1-2, with 7 positions matching TRBD1. CDR3 length: 15 amino acids. J lost 8 bases, V lost 8 bases, and 17 bases had no gene match. Germline loops: CDR1 SNHLY, CDR2 FYNNEI. DNA of the CDR3: TGTGCCAGCCCCAAGGGGGACAGTAGGACACAGGGCTACACCTTC. Translated, it gives CASPKGDSRTQGYTF.

As for this clonotype: A clone one base away is much larger, so this may be a read error. The chain uses TRBV7-2 and TRBJ2-7; possible D gene TRBD2, 6 bases. Looked up from germline, CDR1 is SGHTA and CDR2 is FQGNSA. The CDR3 has 14 amino acids. The DNA for the CDR3 is TGTGCCAGCAGCTTTTTACTAGCAGGCTACGTGCAGTACTTC. Translated: CASSFLLAGYVQYF. Looking up the rest from reference TRBV7-2 and TRBJ2-7 gives the full variable domain: GAGVSQSPSNKVTEKGKDVELRCDPISGHTALYWYRQSLGQGLEFLIYFQGNSAPDKSGLPSDRFSAERTGGSVSTLTIQRTQQEDSAVYLCASSFLLAGYVQYFGPGTRLTVT.

There are many counts of this clonotype. V usage is TRBV5-1 and J usage is TRBJ1-2; D might be TRBD1 (5 bases). CDR3 size: 15 residues. Germline values: CDR1 SGHRS, CDR2 YFSETQ. The V end was cut by 0 bases, the J end by 2 bases, with 11 bases between. CDR3 sequence (DNA): TGCGCCAGCAGCTTGGACCCCAGGGACAACTATGGCTACACCTTC. Encoded protein: CASSLDPRDNYGYTF. The full variable domain, in which reference TRBV5-1 and TRBJ1-2 provide the parts outside the CDR3, is KAGVTQTPRYLIKTRGQQVTLSCSPISGHRSVSWYQQTPGQGLQFLFEYFSETQRNKGNFPGRFSGRQFSNSRSEMNVSTLELGDSALYLCASSLDPRDNYGYTFGSGTRLTVV.

As concerns this clonotype: At one of its ends the junction is not consistent with the germline gene, which may arise from a read error. V is TRBV12-3 or TRBV12-4 and J is TRBJ1-1; D remains unclear. The CDR3 spans 11 residues. CDR3: CASSSLLAGRF. The CDR3 DNA sequence: TGTGCCAGCAGTTCCCTCCTAGCGGGTCGCTTT.

There are many counts of this clonotype. The chain uses TRBV11-2 and TRBJ2-1, with a possible D match to TRBD1 (5 bases). Trimming took 4 bases from V and 6 from J, leaving 10 bases between them. The CDR3 has 13 amino acids. The germline CDR1 and CDR2 sequences are SGHAT and FQNNGV. The CDR3 DNA is TGTGCCAGCAGCTCCTCAACAGGCAATGAGCAGTTCTTC. The encoded protein is CASSSSTGNEQFF.